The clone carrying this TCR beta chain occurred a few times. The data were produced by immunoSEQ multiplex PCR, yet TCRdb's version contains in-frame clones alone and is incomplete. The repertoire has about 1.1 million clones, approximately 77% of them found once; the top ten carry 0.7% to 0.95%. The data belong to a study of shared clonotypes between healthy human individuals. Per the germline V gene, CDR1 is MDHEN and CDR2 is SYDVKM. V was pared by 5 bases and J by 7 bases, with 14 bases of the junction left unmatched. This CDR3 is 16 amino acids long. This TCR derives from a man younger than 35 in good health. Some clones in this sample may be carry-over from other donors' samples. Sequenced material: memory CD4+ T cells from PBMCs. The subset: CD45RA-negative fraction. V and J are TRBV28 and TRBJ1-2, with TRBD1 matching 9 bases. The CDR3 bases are TGTGCCAGCAGTCCCCCTTGGGGACAGGGCCTTACTGGCTACACCTTC. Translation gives CASSPPWGQGLTGYTF.